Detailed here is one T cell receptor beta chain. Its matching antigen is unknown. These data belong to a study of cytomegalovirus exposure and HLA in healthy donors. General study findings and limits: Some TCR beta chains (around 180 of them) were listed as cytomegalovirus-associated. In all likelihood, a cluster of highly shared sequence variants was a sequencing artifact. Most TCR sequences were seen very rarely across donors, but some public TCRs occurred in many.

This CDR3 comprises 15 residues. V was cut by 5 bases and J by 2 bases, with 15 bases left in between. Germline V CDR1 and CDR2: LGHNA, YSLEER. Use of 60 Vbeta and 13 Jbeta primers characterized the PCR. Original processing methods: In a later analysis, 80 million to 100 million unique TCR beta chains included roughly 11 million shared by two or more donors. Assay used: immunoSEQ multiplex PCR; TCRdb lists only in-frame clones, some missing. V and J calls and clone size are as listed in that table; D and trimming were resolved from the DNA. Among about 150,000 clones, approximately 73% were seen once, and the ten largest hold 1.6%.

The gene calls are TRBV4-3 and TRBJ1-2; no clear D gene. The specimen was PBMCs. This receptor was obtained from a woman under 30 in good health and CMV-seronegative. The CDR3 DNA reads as TGCGCCAGCAGCGGAAGGACTCTTGGGAACTATGGCTACACCTTC. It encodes CASSGRTLGNYGYTF.